This T cell receptor beta chain was found in a study of identical twins (dated by TCRdb to 2016 to 2017). Turning to the overall study: TCR alpha and beta repertoires from monozygotic twins, unrelated adults of various ages and cord blood were deep-sequenced to test whether fetal clonotypes persist. Replicate twin experiments were performed at different times using different library preparation protocols to rule out contamination. General study outcomes and caveats: In monozygotic twins, recombination models systematically underestimated out-of-frame TCR alpha sharing, but the models matched the sharing seen between unrelated individuals. Excess twin sharing in beta out-of-frame sequences was weaker because fewer shared sequences lowered the signal-to-noise ratio. Abundant cord blood beta clonotypes carried fewer insertions; young adult naive repertoires showed a weaker similar trend, while memory repertoires showed none. Compared with coincidental sharing between unrelated individuals, an excess of low generation-probability sequences was observed among out-of-frame TCR alpha sequences shared between twins. Conclusions relied on cross-sectional statistical analysis, since the same donors could not be followed over many years. Invariant T cells such as MAIT and iNKT could partly confound zero-insertion analyses, though diverse VJ usage argued against this for most clonotypes.

Every donor in the study was a healthy Caucasian. The twin cohort consisted of three pairs of female monozygotic twins, all aged roughly 18 to 29 years. Positive isolation kits from Invitrogen were used to isolate CD4+ and CD8+ T cell populations. There are 16 amino acids in the CDR3, from cysteine to phenylalanine inclusive. Only the CDR3 region is kept as DNA, spanning 48 bases read in frame from base 1. As encoded in the germline V gene, CDR1 is SGHRS while CDR2 is YFSETQ. Germline trimming amounts to 5 bases on V and 0 bases on J, with 4 as the count of junction bases outside the gene matches. Libraries were built with 5' RACE. This sample was sequenced with an Illumina HiSeq 2000. Template switching added a universal primer binding site, and the final cDNA carried a unique molecular identifier that allowed TCR cDNA molecules to be counted accurately. Specific primers in the conserved constant-segment region were used to synthesize first-strand cDNA for the TCR alpha and beta chains. Each cDNA library was double barcoded, with a SMART-Mk sample barcode plus Illumina barcodes, to control for contamination. TruSeq adapter sequences along with Illumina sample barcodes were introduced in two successive PCR steps. Sequencing of the TCR alpha and beta cDNA libraries was done on the Illumina HiSeq platform using custom primers. As for how the authors treated the data: MiGEC processed the raw reads to extract unique molecular identifiers, while MiXCR was used to determine the CDR3 positions. Recombination models were inferred per individual with the repgenHMM and IGoR tools using an EM algorithm. The tcR package in R was used for shared clonotype analysis, with sharing normalized by the product of cloneset sizes. To study raw recombination free of thymic and clonal selection effects, out-of-frame nonproductive sequences were analyzed. The public reads were quality trimmed at Q25 with fastp and then assembled into clones with MiXCR by TCRdb, keeping productive beta chains. CDR3 protein duplicates are merged, each entry listing the most common genes and DNA. The V and J calls here are based on TCRdb, not the publication. The sample table holds fewer than 550,000 distinct CDR3 sequences, of which around 15% were seen once. The leading ten clones occupy 0.95% to 1% of the sample.

Comment on this clonotype: This receptor's antigen is unknown. Per-base qualities were not stored, and no clone one base away is much larger.

This sample also belongs to another study, concerning yellow fever vaccine responses in identical twins. The second paper further reports: The authors reported that the T cell response to vaccination in identical twins appeared partly convergent and partly personalized. Focusing on identical twins, the study followed the T cell clones that responded to the vaccine, and did so with precision.

This TCR was recovered from a young woman in good health. This chain joins TRBV5-1 to TRBJ2-2, with TRBD1 identical over 10 junction bases. Source material: CD4+ T cells sorted from blood. CDR3 sequence: CASRSGQGTNTGELFF. The nucleotides are TGCGCCAGCAGATCGGGACAGGGGACGAACACCGGGGAGCTGTTTTTT. Reference TRBV5-1 and TRBJ2-2 genes cover what lies past the CDR3, so the full variable domain is KAGVTQTPRYLIKTRGQQVTLSCSPISGHRSVSWYQQTPGQGLQFLFEYFSETQRNKGNFPGRFSGRQFSNSRSEMNVSTLELGDSALYLCASRSGQGTNTGELFFGEGSRLTVL.